The present T cell receptor beta chain was sequenced within a study of blood T cells in healthy people across ages. Germline V CDR1 and CDR2: DFQATT, SNEGSKA (reference sequence). This CDR3 contains 16 residues. V was trimmed by 6 bases and J by 1 base, leaving 21 bases between them. A J-beta primer mix and a sample-barcoded 5' primer were used in a second PCR of about 7 to 12 cycles. Each CDR3 protein gets one entry after TCRdb re-called the 5' RACE reads with MiXCR. The sample carries hundreds of thousands of distinct CDR3 sequences, less than 35% recorded once. This rearrangement joins TRBV20-1 to TRBJ1-1; D uncertain. Material for sequencing was blood. This TCR was sampled from a woman older than 75 in good health. The CDR3 reads CSAQPPWTPGNTEAFF. The CDR3 DNA sequence: TGCAGTGCCCAACCCCCCTGGACCCCGGGGAACACTGAAGCTTTCTTT.